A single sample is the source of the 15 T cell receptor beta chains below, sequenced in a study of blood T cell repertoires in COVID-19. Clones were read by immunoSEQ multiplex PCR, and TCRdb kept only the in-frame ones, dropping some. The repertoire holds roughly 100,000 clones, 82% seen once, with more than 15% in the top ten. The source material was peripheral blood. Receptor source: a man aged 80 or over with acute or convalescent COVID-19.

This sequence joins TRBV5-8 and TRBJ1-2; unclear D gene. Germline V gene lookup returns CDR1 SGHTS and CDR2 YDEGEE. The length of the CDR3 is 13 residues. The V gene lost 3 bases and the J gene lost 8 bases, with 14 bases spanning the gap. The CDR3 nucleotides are TGTGCCAGCAGCTCGGACGCGCCGGGGGGCTACACCTTC. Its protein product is CASSSDAPGGYTF.

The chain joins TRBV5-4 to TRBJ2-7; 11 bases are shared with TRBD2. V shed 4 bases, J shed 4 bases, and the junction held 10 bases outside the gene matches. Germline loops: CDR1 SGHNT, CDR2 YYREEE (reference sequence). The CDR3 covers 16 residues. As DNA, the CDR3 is TGTGCCAGCAGCCCCCGATCGACTAGCGGGGAATACGAGCAGTACTTC. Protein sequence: CASSPRSTSGEYEQYF.

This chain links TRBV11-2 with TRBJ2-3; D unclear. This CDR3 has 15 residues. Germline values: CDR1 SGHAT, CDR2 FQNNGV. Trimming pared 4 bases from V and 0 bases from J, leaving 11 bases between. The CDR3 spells CASSSAAPSTDTQYF. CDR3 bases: TGTGCCAGCAGCTCCGCAGCGCCTAGCACAGATACGCAGTATTTT.

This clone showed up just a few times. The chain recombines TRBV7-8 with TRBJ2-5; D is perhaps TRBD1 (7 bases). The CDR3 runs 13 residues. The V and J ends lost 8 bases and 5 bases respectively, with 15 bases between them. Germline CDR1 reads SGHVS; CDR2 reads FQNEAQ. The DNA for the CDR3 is TGTGCCAGCGGGGGCGGGACAGCGGAGACCCAGTACTTC. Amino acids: CASGGGTAETQYF.

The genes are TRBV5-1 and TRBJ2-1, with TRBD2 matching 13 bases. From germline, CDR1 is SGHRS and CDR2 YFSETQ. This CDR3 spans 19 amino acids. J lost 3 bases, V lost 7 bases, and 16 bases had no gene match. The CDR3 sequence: CASFEGGIGTSGVYNEQFF. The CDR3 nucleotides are TGCGCCAGCTTCGAGGGGGGAATTGGGACTAGCGGGGTCTACAATGAGCAGTTCTTC.

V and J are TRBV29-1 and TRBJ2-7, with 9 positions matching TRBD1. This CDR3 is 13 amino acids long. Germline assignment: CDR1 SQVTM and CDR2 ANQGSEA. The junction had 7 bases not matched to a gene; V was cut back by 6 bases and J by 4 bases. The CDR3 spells CSVLTGGGYEQYF. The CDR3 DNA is TGCAGCGTCCTAACAGGGGGCGGTTACGAGCAGTACTTC.

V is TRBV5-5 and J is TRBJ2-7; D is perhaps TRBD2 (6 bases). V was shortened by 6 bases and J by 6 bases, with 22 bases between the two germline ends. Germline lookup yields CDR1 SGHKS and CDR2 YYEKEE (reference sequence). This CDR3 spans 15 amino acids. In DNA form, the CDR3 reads TGTGCCAGCACCACCCCAGGGACTCAGGACGCCGAGCAGTACTTC. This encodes CASTTPGTQDAEQYF. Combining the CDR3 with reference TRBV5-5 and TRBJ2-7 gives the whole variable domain DAGVTQSPTHLIKTRGQQVTLRCSPISGHKSVSWYQQVLGQGPQFIFQYYEKEERGRGNFPDRFSARQFPNYSSELNVNALLLGDSALYLCASTTPGTQDAEQYFGPGTRLTVT.

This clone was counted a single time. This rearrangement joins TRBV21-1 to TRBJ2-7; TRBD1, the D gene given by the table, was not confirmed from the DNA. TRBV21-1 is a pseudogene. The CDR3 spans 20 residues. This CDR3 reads CASSSPPPGQGAVLGYEQYF. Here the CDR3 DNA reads TGTGCCAGCAGCAGCCCCCCTCCGGGACAGGGGGCTGTTCTCGGCTACGAGCAGTACTTC.

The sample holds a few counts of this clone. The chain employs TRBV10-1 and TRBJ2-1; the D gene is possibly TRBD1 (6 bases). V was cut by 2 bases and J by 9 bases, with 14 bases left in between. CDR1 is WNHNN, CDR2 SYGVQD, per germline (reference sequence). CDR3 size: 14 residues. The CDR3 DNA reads TGCGCCAGCAGTGAGGGGGGCTCTGTGGGTGAGCAGTTCTTC. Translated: CASSEGGSVGEQFF.

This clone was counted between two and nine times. The CDR3 loop reads CASSIGTGPGPGELFF. CDR3 coding DNA: TGTGCCAGTAGTATAGGGACAGGTCCGGGCCCCGGGGAGCTGTTTTTT. The J gene is TRBJ2-2, the V gene TRBV19; 7 bases agree with TRBD1. Germline loops: CDR1 LNHDA, CDR2 SQIVND (reference sequence). V was pared by 1 base and J by 6 bases, with 8 bases of the junction left unmatched. The length of the CDR3 is 16 residues.

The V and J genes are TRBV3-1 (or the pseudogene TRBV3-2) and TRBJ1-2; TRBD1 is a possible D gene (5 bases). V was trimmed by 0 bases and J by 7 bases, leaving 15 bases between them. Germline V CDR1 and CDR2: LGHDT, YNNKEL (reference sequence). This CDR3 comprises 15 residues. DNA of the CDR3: TGTGCCAGCAGCCAAGATCTCCCAGGGTCGTGTGGCTACACCTTC. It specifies CASSQDLPGSCGYTF.

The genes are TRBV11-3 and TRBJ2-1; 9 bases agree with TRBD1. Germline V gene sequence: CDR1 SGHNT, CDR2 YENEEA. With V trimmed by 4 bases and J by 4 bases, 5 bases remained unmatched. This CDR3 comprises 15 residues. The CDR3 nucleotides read TGTGCCAGCAGCTCAAGGACAGGGGCTTACAATGAGCAGTTCTTC. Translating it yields CASSSRTGAYNEQFF.

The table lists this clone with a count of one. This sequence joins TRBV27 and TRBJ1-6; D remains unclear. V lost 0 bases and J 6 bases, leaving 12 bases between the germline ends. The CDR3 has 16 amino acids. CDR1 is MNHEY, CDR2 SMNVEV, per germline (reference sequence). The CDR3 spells CASSLSGSTPNSPLHF. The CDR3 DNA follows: TGTGCCAGCAGTTTATCGGGCAGTACCCCTAATTCACCCCTCCACTTT.

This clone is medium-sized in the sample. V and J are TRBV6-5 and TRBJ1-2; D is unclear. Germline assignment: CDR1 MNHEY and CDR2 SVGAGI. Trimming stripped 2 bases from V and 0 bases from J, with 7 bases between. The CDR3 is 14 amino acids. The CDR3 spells CASSYAATNYGYTF. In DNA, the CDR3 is TGTGCCAGCAGTTACGCGGCAACTAACTATGGCTACACCTTC.

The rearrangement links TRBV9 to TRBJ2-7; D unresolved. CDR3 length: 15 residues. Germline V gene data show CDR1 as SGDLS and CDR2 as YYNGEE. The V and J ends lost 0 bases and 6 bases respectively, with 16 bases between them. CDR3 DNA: TGTGCCAGCAGCGTAGTTGGTTCGAAGAGTTCCGAGCAGTACTTC. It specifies CASSVVGSKSSEQYF.